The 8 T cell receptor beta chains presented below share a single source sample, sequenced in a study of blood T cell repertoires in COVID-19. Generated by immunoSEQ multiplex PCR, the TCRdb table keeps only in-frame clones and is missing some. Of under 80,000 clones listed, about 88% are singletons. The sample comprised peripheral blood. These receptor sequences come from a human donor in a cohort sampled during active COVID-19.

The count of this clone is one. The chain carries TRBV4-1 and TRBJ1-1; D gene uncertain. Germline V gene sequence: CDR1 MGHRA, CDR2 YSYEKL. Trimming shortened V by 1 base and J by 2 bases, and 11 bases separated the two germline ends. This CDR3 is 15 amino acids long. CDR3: CASSQGAGYNTEAFF. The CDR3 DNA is TGCGCCAGCAGCCAAGGAGCAGGATACAACACTGAAGCTTTCTTT.

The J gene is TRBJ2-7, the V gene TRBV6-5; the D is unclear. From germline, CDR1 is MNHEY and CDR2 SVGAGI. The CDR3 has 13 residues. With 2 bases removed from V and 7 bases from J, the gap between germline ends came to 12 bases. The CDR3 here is CASSYRTISEQYV. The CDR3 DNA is TGTGCCAGCAGTTACCGCACTATAAGTGAGCAGTACGTC.

This chain's CDR3 is CASSQGVAGLYNEQFF. The CDR3 region has the DNA TGCGCCAGCAGCCAAGGGGTAGCGGGGCTTTACAATGAGCAGTTCTTC. The J gene is TRBJ2-1, the V gene TRBV4-1; 8 bases map to TRBD2. CDR3 length: 16 amino acids. V lost 1 base to trimming and J lost 4 bases; unmatched junction nucleotides: 6. Germline V gene data show CDR1 as MGHRA and CDR2 as YSYEKL.

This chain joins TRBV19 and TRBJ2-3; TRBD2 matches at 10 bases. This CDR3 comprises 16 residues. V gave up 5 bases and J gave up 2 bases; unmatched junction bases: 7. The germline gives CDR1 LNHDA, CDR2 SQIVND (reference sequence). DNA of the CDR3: TGTGCCAGTAGTGGACCCGGGACTAGCGCCACAGATACGCAGTATTTT. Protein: CASSGPGTSATDTQYF.

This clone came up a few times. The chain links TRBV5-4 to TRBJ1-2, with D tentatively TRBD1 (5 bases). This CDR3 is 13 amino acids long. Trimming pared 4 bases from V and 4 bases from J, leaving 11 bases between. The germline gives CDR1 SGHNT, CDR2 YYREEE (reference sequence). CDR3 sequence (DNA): TGTGCCAGCAGCAAACAGGAATTCTATGGCTACACCTTC. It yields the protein CASSKQEFYGYTF.

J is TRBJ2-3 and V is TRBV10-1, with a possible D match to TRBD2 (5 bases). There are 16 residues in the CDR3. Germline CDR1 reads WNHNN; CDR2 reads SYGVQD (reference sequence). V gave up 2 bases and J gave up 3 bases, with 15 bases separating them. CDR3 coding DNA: TGCGCCAGCAGTGAGGTCTCGCGGGCATGGACAGATACGCAGTATTTT. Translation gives CASSEVSRAWTDTQYF.

The CDR3 sequence is CASSPAGGTQYF. CDR3 nucleotides: TGTGCCAGCAGCCCCGCGGGGGGGACCCAGTACTTC. V gene TRBV11-3 combines with J gene TRBJ2-5; 8 bases map to TRBD2. The CDR3 totals 12 residues. With 5 bases clipped from V and 7 bases from J, the junction kept 3 bases outside the gene matches. Germline CDR1 SGHNT, CDR2 YENEEA.

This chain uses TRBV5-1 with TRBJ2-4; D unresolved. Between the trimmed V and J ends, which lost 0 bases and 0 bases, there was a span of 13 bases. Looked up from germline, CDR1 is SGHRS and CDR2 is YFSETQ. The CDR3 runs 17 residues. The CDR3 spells CASSLAPTAEAKNIQYF. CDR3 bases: TGCGCCAGCAGCTTGGCCCCGACTGCCGAAGCCAAAAACATTCAGTACTTC.